This T cell receptor beta chain was recovered during a study of regulatory T cells in long-lasting Graves disease. The sample's time point: newly diagnosed GD, antithyroid drugs for less than 3 months. TCR sequences were obtained from RNA taken from PBMCs. Investigators prepared the TCR beta libraries by applying iRepertoire HTBI primers and Arm-PCR of CDR3 regions. TCRdb re-called the multiplex PCR reads through MiXCR, storing one row per CDR3 protein. The table has under 500,000 distinct CDR3 sequences, 16% seen once. This clonotype was seen only a few times. Germline-derived CDR1 and CDR2 are SGHRS and YFSETQ. The CDR3 is 16 residues long. V was cut by 1 base and J by 3 bases, with 14 bases left in between. These records were also assigned to another study, of T cells in Graves' hyperthyroidism and ophthalmopathy. This second study notes: TCR CDR3 regions were first amplified by RT-PCR with HTBI primers.

The chain recombines TRBV5-1 with TRBJ1-5; a weak D match, TRBD1 (6 bases). The input for sequencing was peripheral blood mononuclear cells (PBMCs), taken at new diagnosis, from a patient treated with antithyroid drugs. The sequence was obtained from a woman younger than 45 with Graves disease. The DNA for the CDR3 is TGCGCCAGCAGCTTGCGTCCGGCAGGGGACAATCAGCCCCAGCATTTT. Its translation: CASSLRPAGDNQPQHF. The variable domain in full, with the rest retrieved from reference TRBV5-1 and TRBJ1-5, is KAGVTQTPRYLIKTRGQQVTLSCSPISGHRSVSWYQQTPGQGLQFLFEYFSETQRNKGNFPGRFSGRQFSNSRSEMNVSTLELGDSALYLCASSLRPAGDNQPQHFGDGTRLSIL.